The sequence of this T cell receptor (beta chain) was determined in a study of blood T cell repertoires in COVID-19. Study as a whole: Samples came from the United States, Italy and Spain, spanning acute and convalescent COVID-19.

Germline V gene lookup returns CDR1 ENHRY and CDR2 SYGVKD. The CDR3 has 14 amino acids. Trimming removed 7 bases from V and 7 bases from J, with 14 bases in between. How the authors handled the data: Amplification of reference gene primers provided the estimated nucleated cell counts. TCRdb's copy holds only in-frame clones and misses some; the assay was immunoSEQ multiplex PCR. V, J and clone size are taken as reported in that table, and D and trimming were inferred from the DNA itself. The sample lists about 80,000 clones, approximately 78% seen once, with about 16% in the top ten. This clone was recorded only once.

V is TRBV10-3 and J is TRBJ1-6; D is undetermined. Sequencing used peripheral blood. The receptor's source is a woman of 80 years or more with acute or convalescent COVID-19. This chain's CDR3 is CAITLDSGNSPLHF. In DNA form, the CDR3 reads TGTGCCATCACCCTTGACTCGGGGAATTCACCCCTCCACTTT.